Given below is one T cell receptor (beta chain) in context. The sample is drawn from a study of blood T cell repertoires in COVID-19. Across the study: The samples span acute and convalescent COVID-19 from the United States, Italy and Spain.

Produced via immunoSEQ multiplex PCR; TCRdb's table is partial and in-frame only. The table has roughly 160,000 clones, about four fifths seen once. V was clipped by 1 base and J by 5 bases, with 9 bases between them. The CDR3 length is 14 residues. The germline V gene has CDR1 SGHTA and CDR2 FQGNSA. The J gene is TRBJ1-5, the V gene TRBV7-2; D not certain. This receptor was obtained from a woman over 75 with acute or convalescent COVID-19. Material: peripheral blood. The CDR3 spells CASSLEPVDQPQHF. In nucleotides, the CDR3 is TGTGCCAGCAGCTTAGAACCGGTTGATCAGCCCCAGCATTTT.